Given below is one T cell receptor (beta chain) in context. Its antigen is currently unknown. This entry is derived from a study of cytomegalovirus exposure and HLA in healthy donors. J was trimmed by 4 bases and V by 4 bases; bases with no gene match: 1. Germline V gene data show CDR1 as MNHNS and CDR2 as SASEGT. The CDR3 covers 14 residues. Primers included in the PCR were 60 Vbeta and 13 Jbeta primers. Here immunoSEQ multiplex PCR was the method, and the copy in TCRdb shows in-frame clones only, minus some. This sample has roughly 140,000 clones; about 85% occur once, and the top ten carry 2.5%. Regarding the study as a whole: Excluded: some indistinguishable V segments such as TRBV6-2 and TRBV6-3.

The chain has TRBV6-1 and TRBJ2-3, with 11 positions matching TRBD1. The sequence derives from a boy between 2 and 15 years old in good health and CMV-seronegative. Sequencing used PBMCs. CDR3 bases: TGTGCCAGCAGTGGGACAGGGGGCGCAGATACGCAGTATTTT. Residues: CASSGTGGADTQYF.